This T cell receptor beta chain comes out of a study of control samples from healthy donors and cancer patients. Data came from immunoSEQ multiplex PCR; TCRdb stores just in-frame clones and leaves some out. The sample includes about 130,000 clones, 85% to 95% of them seen just once. Per germline, CDR1 SGHKS and CDR2 YYEKEE (reference sequence). The CDR3 is 14 amino acids. The V and J ends lost 4 bases and 14 bases, in that order; junction bases with no gene match: 12. The origin of this receptor is a man younger than 30 in good health. V usage is TRBV5-5 and J usage is TRBJ2-5; 12 positions agree with TRBD2. Sequenced material: blood. The CDR3 DNA sequence: TGTGCCAGCAGCGTGGGACTAGCGGGCGGCGGGGGATACTTC. Translated, it gives CASSVGLAGGGGYF.